One sample yielded the 15 T cell receptor beta chains listed below, sequenced in a study of blood T cells in healthy people across ages. Then a second PCR, running about 7 to 11 cycles, was carried out with a sample-barcoded 5' primer and a J-beta primer mix. A single record per CDR3 protein comes from TCRdb applying MiXCR to the 5' RACE reads. The sample carries about a million distinct CDR3 sequences, 51% recorded once. Sequencing was done on a sample of blood. The receptors originated from a woman aged 60-75 years in good health.

This sequence joins TRBV29-1 and TRBJ2-1; D is undetermined. The germline V gene encodes CDR1 SQVTM and CDR2 ANQGSEA. This CDR3 has 11 residues. Trimming took 8 bases from V and 5 from J, leaving 10 bases between them. CDR3 residues: CSHRENNEQFF. The CDR3 DNA sequence: TGCAGCCACCGTGAGAACAATGAGCAGTTCTTC.

V gene TRBV7-3 combines with J gene TRBJ2-1; no clear D gene. With 3 bases removed from V and 0 bases from J, the gap between germline ends came to 6 bases. CDR1 and CDR2 (germline): SGHTA, FQGTGA. This CDR3 region has 14 residues. Here the CDR3 DNA reads TGTGCCAGCAGCTTTCTCCCCTCCTACAATGAGCAGTTCTTC. It codes for CASSFLPSYNEQFF.

This clonotype was seen a handful of times. The chain uses TRBV20-1 and TRBJ2-7, with a possible D match to TRBD2 (5 bases). Per germline, CDR1 DFQATT and CDR2 SNEGSKA (reference sequence). Deletions cut 4 bases from V and 4 bases from J, with 17 bases between. The CDR3 is 14 residues long. CDR3 bases: TGCAGTGCTACCTTAGCCCGGGGTGGTTACGAGCAGTACTTC. It specifies CSATLARGGYEQYF.

The V and J genes are TRBV20-1 and TRBJ1-2, with D perhaps TRBD1 (6 bases). Germline V gene data show CDR1 as DFQATT and CDR2 as SNEGSKA (reference sequence). The CDR3 is 14 residues long. Trimming left V 0 bases short and J 6 bases short, with 14 bases between. DNA for the CDR3: TGCAGTGCTAGAGATCCGGGGGCGAGGGATGGCTACACCTTC. Protein: CSARDPGARDGYTF.

This chain uses TRBV24-1 with TRBJ2-7; 9 positions match TRBD1. V dropped 4 bases and J dropped 1; count of bases not matched to a gene: 4. This CDR3 has 15 residues. Germline CDR1 KGHDR, CDR2 SFDVKD. The DNA for the CDR3 is TGTGCCACCAGTGACTCCGGGACAGGGTCCTACGAGCAGTACTTC. Its protein is CATSDSGTGSYEQYF.

This chain joins TRBV3-1 and TRBJ1-2, with TRBD1 matching 7 bases. CDR3 length: 17 residues. V shed 4 bases and J 2 bases; nucleotides not matched to a gene: 13. From germline, CDR1 is LGHDT and CDR2 YNNKEL (reference sequence). CDR3 amino acids: CASSLLLGEGANYGYTF. In DNA, the CDR3 is TGTGCCAGCAGCCTCCTTCTAGGGGAGGGGGCAAACTATGGCTACACCTTC.

V gene TRBV20-1 combines with J gene TRBJ1-1, with 7 bases lining up with TRBD1. V shed 7 bases and J 8 bases; nucleotides not matched to a gene: 13. CDR3 length: 13 residues. Germline V gene lookup returns CDR1 DFQATT and CDR2 SNEGSKA (reference sequence). Here the CDR3 DNA reads TGCAGTGTACCCCTTTCCCTGGACAGGGAAGCTTTCTTT. As protein: CSVPLSLDREAFF.

Only a few counts were recorded for this clonotype. The rearrangement links TRBV5-1 to TRBJ1-2; maybe TRBD1 (5 bases). Germline V gene lookup returns CDR1 SGHRS and CDR2 YFSETQ. Trimming stripped 0 bases from V and 8 bases from J, with 11 bases between. The CDR3 runs 13 residues. CDR3 in amino acids: CASSLDQGRGYTF. DNA for the CDR3: TGCGCCAGCAGCTTGGACCAGGGTCGAGGCTACACCTTC.

This clonotype was picked up one time. This could be a read error, since a much larger clone is one nucleotide away. The DNA for the CDR3 is TGTGCCAGCAGCTTACAATTCCAAGAGACCCAGTACTTC. Its translation is CASSLQFQETQYF. The chain has TRBV11-2 and TRBJ2-5; no firm D call. CDR1 SGHAT and CDR2 FQNNGV come from the germline V gene. This CDR3 region has 13 residues. Trimming stripped 2 bases from V and 1 base from J, with 5 bases between.

The CDR3 DNA is TGTGCCAGCAGTGACGTGGGGGTTGGTACGCAGTATTTT. The encoded protein is CASSDVGVGTQYF. This chain uses TRBV25-1 with TRBJ2-3, with D perhaps being TRBD1 or TRBD2 (5 bases each). Per the germline V gene, CDR1 is MGHDK and CDR2 is SYGVNS. CDR3 size: 13 residues. Trimming left V 3 bases short and J 8 bases short, with 12 bases between.

The table lists this clonotype with a count of one. Here the CDR3 DNA reads TGTGCCAGCAGTTCTACCAGGACTAGCGGAGGCACCGGGGAGCTGTTTTTT. Translating it yields CASSSTRTSGGTGELFF. The chain uses TRBV2 and TRBJ2-2; 10 bases align to TRBD2. Germline lookup yields CDR1 SNHLY and CDR2 FYNNEI. There are 17 residues in the CDR3. With V trimmed by 5 bases and J by 4 bases, 10 bases remained unmatched. The full variable domain, in which reference TRBV2 and TRBJ2-2 provide the parts outside the CDR3, is EPEVTQTPSHQVTQMGQEVILRCVPISNHLYFYWYRQILGQKVEFLVSFYNNEISEKSEIFDDQFSVERPDGSNFTLKIRSTKLEDSAMYFCASSSTRTSGGTGELFFGEGSRLTVL.

The gene calls are TRBV5-1 and TRBJ2-5, with 11 bases fitting TRBD2. The CDR3 length is 16 residues. Germline V gene data show CDR1 as SGHRS and CDR2 as YFSETQ. Trimming took 4 bases from V and 4 from J; bases not matched to a gene: 9. For the CDR3, the DNA is TGCGCCAGCAGCACGTCTAGCGGGAGGATGGGAGAGACCCAGTACTTC. Translation gives CASSTSSGRMGETQYF.

This clonotype was seen once. The junction departs from the called germline gene at one end, perhaps through a read error. The chain joins TRBV25-1 to TRBJ2-5; D ambiguous. The CDR3 sequence is 15 residues long. The V gene's germline CDR1 is MGHDK and CDR2 SYGVNS. Written as DNA, the CDR3 is TGTGCCGGCAGTGAAGGTGTAGGGTTTCAGGAGACCCAGTACTTC. The encoded protein is CAGSEGVGFQETQYF.

The table lists this clonotype with a few counts. The chain links TRBV28 to TRBJ1-4; D is undetermined. This CDR3 is 13 amino acids long. With 7 bases removed from V and 4 bases from J, the gap between germline ends came to 10 bases. Germline V gene data show CDR1 as MDHEN and CDR2 as SYDVKM. The CDR3 DNA reads TGTGCCAGCATCAAACACCTTAATGAAAAACTGTTTTTT. Residues: CASIKHLNEKLFF.

A few counts support this clonotype. The chain combines TRBV18 with TRBJ2-1, with D tentatively TRBD1 or TRBD2 (5 bases each). CDR3 length: 11 amino acids. V shed 3 bases and J shed 13 bases, with 10 bases lying between them. The germline V gene encodes CDR1 KGHSH and CDR2 LQKENI. The CDR3 spells CASSPGETQFF. Here the CDR3 DNA reads TGTGCCAGCTCACCGGGGGAGACCCAGTTCTTC.